This T cell receptor (beta chain) was sequenced for a study of human T cells and chemical hapten exposure (dated by TCRdb to 2020 to 2023). Notes on the research overall: For sensitization, 2% DPC in acetone was applied to an approximately 2 cm by approximately 2 cm area of upper inner arm skin. Libraries were combined into a pool for sequencing, and differences in TCR yield between samples came mainly from small differences in library volumes within the pool. The patient cohort, mostly female, included alopecia areata with under or over 50% scalp involvement, alopecia totalis and alopecia universalis. Blood samples were taken from patients before sensitization (week 0) and then at 2, 6 and about 24 weeks after DPC sensitization. This study followed changes in the peripheral blood TCR repertoire in vivo during primary and secondary sensitization of alopecia patients to the hapten diphenylcyclopropenone (DPC). Patch testing was performed on the upper back with Finn chambers containing 0.01% DPC, and the patch tests were scored after 6 days according to International Contact Dermatitis Research Group standards. For TCR sequencing, blood came from 25 to 35 alopecia patients at anywhere from one to four time points (pre-sensitization, 2, 6 and 24 weeks). Throughout the approximately 23-week study period, patients were also given weekly therapeutic DPC doses on the scalp.

Points the paper makes about the study in general: Because every patient had alopecia, a presumed autoimmune disease, the patients' immune response might differ from that of healthy individuals. Expanded TCRs formed significantly more large CDR3 similarity clusters than pre-sensitization or healthy control sets, consistent with antigen-driven responses. DPC sensitization did not change the number of TCRs with a frequency above 1 in 1000, and there was no evidence of changes in global repertoire structure. Repeated subsampling changed both the strength of the expansion versus patch-test correlation and the threshold at which that correlation became significant. The number of PT1 expanded TCRs positively correlated with patch test score, significant at thresholds 8, 16 and 32 but not 4.

CDR1 MNHEY and CDR2 SVGAGI are derived from the germline V gene. V is reduced by 5 bases and J by 1 base, leaving a spacing of 17 bases between them. Counted from cysteine to phenylalanine, this CDR3 has 16 amino acids. This entry keeps only the CDR3 DNA: 48 bases, framed from base 1. Receptor libraries were prepared by RACE. TCRdb lists the instrument as NextSeq 500. During library preparation, unique molecular identifiers were attached to individual cDNA molecules so that TCRs could be counted quantitatively and reproducibly. Each blood RNA sample was used to sequence both TCR alpha and TCR beta chains. For the original study's pipeline: The median number of TCRs per sample was 95,638, ranging from 23,224 to 690,600. The Decombinator software suite was used to annotate the V, J and CDR3 of the TCR reads. For the PS versus PT1 abundance plots, all samples were subsampled to the same number of TCRs (28,000). TCRs were defined as expanded if absent before sensitization and observed at least eight times at the 2-week time point. TCRdb reworked the public reads: Q25 trimming with fastp, MiXCR clone assembly, productive beta chains retained. Rows are combined by CDR3 protein, so each entry shows the most common genes and DNA. The V and J calls and clone size are TCRdb's, not the authors'. The sample table holds over 80,000 distinct CDR3 sequences, of which roughly a tenth were seen once. The ten largest account for roughly 1% of the sample.

Reading the label with the study, this specimen's time point is: patch test 3, about 24 weeks after DPC sensitization. Interpreted using the paper, the treatment or condition label stands for: therapeutic diphenylcyclopropenone sensitization with weekly scalp DPC. At every patch-test visit, the blood draw took place before the patch test was put on. To be eligible, patients had to be aged 18 to 70, diagnosed with alopecia and judged suitable for DPC therapy, while pregnant patients were excluded. Total RNA was extracted from unfractionated whole blood that had been collected in Tempus Blood RNA tubes. At least ten counts were recorded for this clonotype. Its antigen has not been determined. Base qualities are missing; no much larger clone stands one base away.

The specimen comprised whole blood, sampled in connection with sensitization to the hapten diphenylcyclopropenone (DPC). This receptor was identified in a woman aged 30 to 39 with alopecia areata. Some clones in this sample may be carry-over from other donors' samples. This chain joins TRBV6-5 to TRBJ1-1; no D gene call is confident. This receptor has the CDR3 CASSHTTWYRNTEAFF. The sequenced DNA is TGTGCCAGCAGTCACACAACGTGGTATCGGAACACTGAAGCTTTCTTT.